This T cell receptor beta chain was captured in a study of T cell responses to AZD1222 COVID-19 vaccine. Findings and caveats of the study: Reports indicate that nearly half of spike-specific TCRs are directed at unmutated variant regions. Samples come after the peak T cell response, not at day 14.

Only in-frame clones appear in the TCRdb table, and some are missing; sequencing was by immunoSEQ multiplex PCR. The table shows 95,000 to 130,000 clones, with 93% occurring only once. On this clone itself: The antigen is undetermined.

The source is an adult in good health. The sample was peripheral blood, taken on day 0 of AZD1222 vaccination.

The CDR3: CASSSGTEYSYEQYF. The CDR3 DNA reads as TGTGCCAGCAGTTCCGGGACAGAATATTCCTACGAGCAGTACTTC. The chain recombines TRBV6-2 or TRBV6-3 with TRBJ2-7; 7 bases match TRBD1. Germline assignment: CDR1 MNHEY and CDR2 SVGEGT. The CDR3 has 15 amino acids. The V segment lost 4 bases and the J segment 1 base; nucleotides outside the gene matches: 7.